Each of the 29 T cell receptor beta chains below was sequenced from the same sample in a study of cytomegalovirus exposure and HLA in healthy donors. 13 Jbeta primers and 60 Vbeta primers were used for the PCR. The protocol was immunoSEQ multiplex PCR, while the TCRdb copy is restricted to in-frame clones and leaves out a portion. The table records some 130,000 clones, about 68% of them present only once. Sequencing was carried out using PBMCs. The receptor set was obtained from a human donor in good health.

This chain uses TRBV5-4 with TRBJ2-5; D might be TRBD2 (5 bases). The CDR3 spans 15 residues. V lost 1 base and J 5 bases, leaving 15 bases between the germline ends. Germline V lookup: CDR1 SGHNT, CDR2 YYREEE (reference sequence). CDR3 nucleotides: TGTGCCAGCAGCTTGTCCACCGGAGGAGGCGAGACCCAGTACTTC. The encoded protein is CASSLSTGGGETQYF.

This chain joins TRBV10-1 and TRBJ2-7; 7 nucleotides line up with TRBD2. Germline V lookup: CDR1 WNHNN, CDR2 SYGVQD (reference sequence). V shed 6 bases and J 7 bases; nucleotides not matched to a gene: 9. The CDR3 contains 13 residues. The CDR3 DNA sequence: TGCGCCAGCAGCGGATTTCAGGGAGGGGAGCAGTACTTC. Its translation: CASSGFQGGEQYF.

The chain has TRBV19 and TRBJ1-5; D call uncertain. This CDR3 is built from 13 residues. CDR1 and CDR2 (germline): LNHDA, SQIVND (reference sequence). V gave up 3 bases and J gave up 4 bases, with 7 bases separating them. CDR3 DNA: TGTGCCAGTAGTATTTTCCCAAATCAGCCCCAGCATTTT. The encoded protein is CASSIFPNQPQHF.

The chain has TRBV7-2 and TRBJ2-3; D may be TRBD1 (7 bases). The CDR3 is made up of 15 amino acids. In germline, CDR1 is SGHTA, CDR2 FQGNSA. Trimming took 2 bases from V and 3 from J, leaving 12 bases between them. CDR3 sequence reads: CASSLFRGRTDTQYF. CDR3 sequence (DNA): TGTGCCAGCAGCTTATTCAGGGGGAGGACAGATACGCAGTATTTT. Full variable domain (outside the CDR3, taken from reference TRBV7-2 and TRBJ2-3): GAGVSQSPSNKVTEKGKDVELRCDPISGHTALYWYRQSLGQGLEFLIYFQGNSAPDKSGLPSDRFSAERTGGSVSTLTIQRTQQEDSAVYLCASSLFRGRTDTQYFGPGTRLTVL.

The DNA for the CDR3 is TGCGCCAGCAGCTTGGTTCCCGGACTAGCGGGAATCGAGAGCTCCTACAATGAGCAGTTCTTC. It encodes CASSLVPGLAGIESSYNEQFF. This chain links TRBV5-1 with TRBJ2-1, with 12 bases lining up with TRBD2. Per germline, CDR1 SGHRS and CDR2 YFSETQ. V gave up 0 bases and J gave up 0 bases; unmatched junction bases: 13. CDR3 length: 21 residues.

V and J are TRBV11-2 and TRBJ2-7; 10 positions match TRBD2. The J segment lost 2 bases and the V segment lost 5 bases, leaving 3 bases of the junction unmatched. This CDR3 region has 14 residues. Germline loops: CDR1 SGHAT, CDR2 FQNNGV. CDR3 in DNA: TGTGCCAGCAGCCGGAGCGGGGGGGCCTACGAGCAGTACTTC. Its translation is CASSRSGGAYEQYF.

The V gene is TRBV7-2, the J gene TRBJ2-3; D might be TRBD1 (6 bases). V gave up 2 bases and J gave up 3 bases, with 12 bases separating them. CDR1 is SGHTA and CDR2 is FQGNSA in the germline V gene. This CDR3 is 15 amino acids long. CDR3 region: CASSLMQQGTDTQYF. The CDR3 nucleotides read TGTGCCAGCAGCTTAATGCAACAGGGAACAGATACGCAGTATTTT.

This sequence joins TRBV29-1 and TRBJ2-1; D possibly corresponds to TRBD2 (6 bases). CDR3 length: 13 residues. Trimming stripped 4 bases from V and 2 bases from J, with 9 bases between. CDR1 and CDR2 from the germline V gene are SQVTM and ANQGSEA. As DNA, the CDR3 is TGCAGCGTTGCTGCGGGAACCTACAATGAGCAGTTCTTC. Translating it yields CSVAAGTYNEQFF.

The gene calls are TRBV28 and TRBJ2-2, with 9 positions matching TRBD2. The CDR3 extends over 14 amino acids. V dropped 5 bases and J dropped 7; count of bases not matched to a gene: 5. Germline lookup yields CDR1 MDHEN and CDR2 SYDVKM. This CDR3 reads CASSRSGSIGELFF. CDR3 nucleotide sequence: TGTGCCAGCAGTCGTAGCGGGAGTATCGGGGAGCTGTTTTTT. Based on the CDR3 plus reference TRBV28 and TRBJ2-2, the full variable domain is DVKVTQSSRYLVKRTGEKVFLECVQDMDHENMFWYRQDPGLGLRLIYFSYDVKMKEKGDIPEGYSVSREKKERFSLILESASTNQTSMYLCASSRSGSIGELFFGEGSRLTVL.

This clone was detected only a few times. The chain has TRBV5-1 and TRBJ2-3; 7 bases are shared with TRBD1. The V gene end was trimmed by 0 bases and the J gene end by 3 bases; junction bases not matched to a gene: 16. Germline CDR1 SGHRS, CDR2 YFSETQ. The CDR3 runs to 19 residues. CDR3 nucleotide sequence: TGCGCCAGCAGCTTGGTATCGTTAATCCGGACAGGAAGGACAGATACGCAGTATTTT. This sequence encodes CASSLVSLIRTGRTDTQYF.

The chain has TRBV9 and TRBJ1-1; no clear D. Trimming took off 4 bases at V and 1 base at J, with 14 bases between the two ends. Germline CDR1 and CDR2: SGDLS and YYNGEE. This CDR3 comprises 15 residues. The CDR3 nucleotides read TGTGCCAGCAGCCTAACATGGGAGCAGAACACTGAAGCTTTCTTT. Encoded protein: CASSLTWEQNTEAFF.

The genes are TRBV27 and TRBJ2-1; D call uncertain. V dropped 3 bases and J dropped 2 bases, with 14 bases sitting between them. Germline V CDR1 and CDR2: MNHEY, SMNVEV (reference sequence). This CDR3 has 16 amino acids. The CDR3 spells CASSLVAARTYNEQFF. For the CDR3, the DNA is TGTGCCAGCAGTTTGGTTGCGGCAAGAACCTACAATGAGCAGTTCTTC.

CDR3 in amino acids: CASSLRASGSGNEQFF. The CDR3 DNA reads TGCGCCAGCAGCTTGCGGGCTAGCGGGAGTGGAAATGAGCAGTTCTTC. This rearrangement joins TRBV5-1 to TRBJ2-1; 10 bases agree with TRBD2. Losses at the gene ends were 1 base for V and 7 bases for J; bases not matched to a gene: 8. This CDR3 is built from 16 residues. Per the germline V gene, CDR1 is SGHRS and CDR2 is YFSETQ.

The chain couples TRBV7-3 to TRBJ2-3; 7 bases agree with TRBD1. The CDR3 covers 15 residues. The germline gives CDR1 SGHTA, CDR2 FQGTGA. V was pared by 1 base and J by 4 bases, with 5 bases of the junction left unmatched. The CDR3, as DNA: TGTGCCAGCAGCTTAATAGGGGGCAGAGCAGATACGCAGTATTTT. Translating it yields CASSLIGGRADTQYF.

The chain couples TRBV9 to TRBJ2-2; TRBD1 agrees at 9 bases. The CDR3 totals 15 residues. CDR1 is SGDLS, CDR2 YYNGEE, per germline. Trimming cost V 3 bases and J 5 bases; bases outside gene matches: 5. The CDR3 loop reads CASSERQGGTGELFF. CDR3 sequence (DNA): TGTGCCAGCAGCGAGCGACAGGGGGGAACCGGGGAGCTGTTTTTT.

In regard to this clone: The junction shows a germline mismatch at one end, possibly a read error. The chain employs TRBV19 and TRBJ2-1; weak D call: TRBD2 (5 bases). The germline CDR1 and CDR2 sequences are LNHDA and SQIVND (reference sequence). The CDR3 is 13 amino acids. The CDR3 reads CASSKDSNNEQFF. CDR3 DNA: TGTGCCAGTAGTAAGGACTCCAACAATGAGCAGTTCTTC.

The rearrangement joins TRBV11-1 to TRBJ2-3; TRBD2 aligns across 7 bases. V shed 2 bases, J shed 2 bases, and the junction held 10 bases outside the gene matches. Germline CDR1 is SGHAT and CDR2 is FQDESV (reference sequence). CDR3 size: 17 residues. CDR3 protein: CASSLNLGGSYTDTQYF. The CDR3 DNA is TGTGCCAGCAGCTTAAATCTTGGCGGGAGCTACACAGATACGCAGTATTTT.

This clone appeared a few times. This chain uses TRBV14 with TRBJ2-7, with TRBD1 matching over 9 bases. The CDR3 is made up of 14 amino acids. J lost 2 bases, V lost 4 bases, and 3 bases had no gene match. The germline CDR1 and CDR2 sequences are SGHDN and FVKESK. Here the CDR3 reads CASSPGQGPYEQYF. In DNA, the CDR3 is TGTGCCAGCAGCCCGGGACAGGGTCCCTACGAGCAGTACTTC.

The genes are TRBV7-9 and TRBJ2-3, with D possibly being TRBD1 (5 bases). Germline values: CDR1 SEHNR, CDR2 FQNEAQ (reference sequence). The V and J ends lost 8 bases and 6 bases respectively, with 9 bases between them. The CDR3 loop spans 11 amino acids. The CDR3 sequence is CASSGSDTQYF. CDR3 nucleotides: TGTGCCAGCTCAGGGTCCGATACGCAGTATTTT.

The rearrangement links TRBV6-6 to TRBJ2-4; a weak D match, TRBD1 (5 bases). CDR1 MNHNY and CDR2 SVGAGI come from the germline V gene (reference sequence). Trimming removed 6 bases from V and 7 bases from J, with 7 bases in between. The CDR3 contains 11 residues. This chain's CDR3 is CASSRQNIQYF. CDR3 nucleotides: TGTGCCAGCAGCCGACAGAACATTCAGTACTTC.

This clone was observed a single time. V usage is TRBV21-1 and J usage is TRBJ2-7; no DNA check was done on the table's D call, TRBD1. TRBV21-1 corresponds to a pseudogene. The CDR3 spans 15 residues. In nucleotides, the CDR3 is TGTGCCAGCTTAGGGGACAACACCACCCACTACGAGCAGTACTTC. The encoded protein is CASLGDNTTHYEQYF.

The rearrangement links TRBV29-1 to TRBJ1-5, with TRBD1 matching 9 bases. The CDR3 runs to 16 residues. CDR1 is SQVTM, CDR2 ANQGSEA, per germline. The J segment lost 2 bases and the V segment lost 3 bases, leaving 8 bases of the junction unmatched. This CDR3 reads CSVDTRDRDRNQPQHF. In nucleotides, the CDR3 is TGCAGCGTTGACACCCGGGACAGGGATCGCAATCAGCCCCAGCATTTT.

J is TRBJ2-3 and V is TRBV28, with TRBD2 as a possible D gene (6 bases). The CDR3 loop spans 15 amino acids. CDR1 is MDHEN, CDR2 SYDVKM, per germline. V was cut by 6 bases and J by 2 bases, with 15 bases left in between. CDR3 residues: CASSRRGSTTDTQYF. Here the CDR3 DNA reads TGTGCCAGCAGCCGGCGGGGTTCTACCACAGATACGCAGTATTTT.

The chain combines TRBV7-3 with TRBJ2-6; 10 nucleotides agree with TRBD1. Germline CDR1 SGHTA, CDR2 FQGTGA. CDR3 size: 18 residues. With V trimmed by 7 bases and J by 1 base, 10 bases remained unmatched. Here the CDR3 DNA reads TGTGCCAGCACGGAGGGGAGGACAGGGGGTTCTGGGGCCAACGTCCTGACTTTC. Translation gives CASTEGRTGGSGANVLTF.

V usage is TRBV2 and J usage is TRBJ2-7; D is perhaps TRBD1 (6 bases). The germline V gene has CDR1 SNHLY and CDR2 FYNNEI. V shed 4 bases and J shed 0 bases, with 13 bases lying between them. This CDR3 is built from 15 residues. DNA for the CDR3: TGTGCCAGCAGTGTTAGGGGACACCCCTCCTACGAGCAGTACTTC. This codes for CASSVRGHPSYEQYF.

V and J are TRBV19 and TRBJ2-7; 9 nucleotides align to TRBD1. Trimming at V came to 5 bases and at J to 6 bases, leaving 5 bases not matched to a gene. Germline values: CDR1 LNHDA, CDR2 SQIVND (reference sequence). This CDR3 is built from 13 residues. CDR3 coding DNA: TGTGCCAGTAGTCGGGACAGGGTGGGCGAGCAGTACTTC. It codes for CASSRDRVGEQYF.

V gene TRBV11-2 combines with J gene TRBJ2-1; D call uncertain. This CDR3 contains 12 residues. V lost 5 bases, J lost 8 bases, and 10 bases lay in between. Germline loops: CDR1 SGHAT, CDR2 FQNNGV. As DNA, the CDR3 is TGTGCCAGCAGCGCCCTGATAGATGAGCAGTTCTTC. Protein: CASSALIDEQFF.

The chain's CDR3 is CASSRRDSSYEQYF. CDR3 bases: TGTGCCAGCAGCCGACGGGACAGCTCCTACGAGCAGTACTTC. J is TRBJ2-7 and V is TRBV11-2; 7 positions match TRBD1. With 5 bases clipped from V and 0 bases from J, the junction kept 4 bases outside the gene matches. Germline CDR1 and CDR2: SGHAT and FQNNGV. CDR3 length equals 14 residues.

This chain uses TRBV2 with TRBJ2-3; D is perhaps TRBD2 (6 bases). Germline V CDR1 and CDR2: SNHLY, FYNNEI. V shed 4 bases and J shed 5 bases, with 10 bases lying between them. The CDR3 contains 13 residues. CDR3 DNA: TGTGCCAGCAGTGGACTAGTTCGAGATACGCAGTATTTT. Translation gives CASSGLVRDTQYF.